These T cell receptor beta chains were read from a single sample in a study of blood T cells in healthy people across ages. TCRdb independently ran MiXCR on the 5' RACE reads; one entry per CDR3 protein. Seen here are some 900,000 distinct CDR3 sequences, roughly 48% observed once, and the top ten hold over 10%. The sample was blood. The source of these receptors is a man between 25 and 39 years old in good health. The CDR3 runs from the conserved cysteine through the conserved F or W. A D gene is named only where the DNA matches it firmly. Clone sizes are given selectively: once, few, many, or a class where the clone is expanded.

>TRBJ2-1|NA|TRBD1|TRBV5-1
TGCGCCAGCAGCTTCACAGGGGCTGGCTACAATGAGCAGTTCTTC
CASSFTGAGYNEQFF
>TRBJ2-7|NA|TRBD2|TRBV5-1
TGCGCCAGCAGCTCGGGACTAGAGACAGGCGAGCAGTACTTC
CASSSGLETGEQYF
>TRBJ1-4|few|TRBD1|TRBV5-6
TGTGCCAGCAGTCTTACTTCAGGGGGCAAGGAAAAACTGTTTTTT
CASSLTSGGKEKLFF
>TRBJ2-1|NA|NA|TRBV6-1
TGTGCCAGCAGTGAAGGCCGGGACGAGCAGTTCTTC
CASSEGRDEQFF
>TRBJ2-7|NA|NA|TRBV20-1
TGCAGTGCTAAAAGTTGGGGTGCACGGGAATCCTACGAGCAGTACTTC
CSAKSWGARESYEQYF
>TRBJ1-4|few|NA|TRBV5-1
TGCGCCAGCAGCTTGGCCGTCGGTTCAACTAATGAAAAACTGTTTTTT
CASSLAVGSTNEKLFF
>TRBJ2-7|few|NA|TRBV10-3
TGTGCCATCAGTGAGGCTGGGACCGCCTACGAGCAGTACTTC
CAISEAGTAYEQYF
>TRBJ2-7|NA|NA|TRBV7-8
TGTGCCAGCAGCTTAAGGCCGGGAACTGGCGAGCAGTACTTC
CASSLRPGTGEQYF
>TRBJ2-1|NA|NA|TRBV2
TGTGCCAGCAGTGCTATTACCACCTACAATGAGCAGTTCTTC
CASSAITTYNEQFF
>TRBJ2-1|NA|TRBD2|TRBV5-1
TGCGCCAGCGTGACGGGGACTAGCGGGGTGAGCTCCTACAATGAGCAGTTCTTC
CASVTGTSGVSSYNEQFF
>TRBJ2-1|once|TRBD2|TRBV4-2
TGTGCCAGCAGCCAAGAAGGGACTAGCGGCCAAGAGACCCAGTTCTTC
CASSQEGTSGQETQFF
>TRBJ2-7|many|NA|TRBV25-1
TGTGCCAGCAGTGATGTTGAGAGCTCCTACGAGCAGTACTTC
CASSDVESSYEQYF
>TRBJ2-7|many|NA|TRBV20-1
TGCAGTGCTGAAGACCTAGCGAACTCCTACGAGCAGTACTTC
CSAEDLANSYEQYF
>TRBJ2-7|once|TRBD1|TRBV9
TGTGCCAGCAGCACCGCGGACAGGCCTCAGGAGCAGTACTTC
CASSTADRPQEQYF
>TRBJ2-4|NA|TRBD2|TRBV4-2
TGTGCCAGCAGCCAAGATGAAGCGGGGGGGCCCAAAAACATTCAGTACTTC
CASSQDEAGGPKNIQYF
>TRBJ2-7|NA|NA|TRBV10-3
TGTGCCATGTCCGAACGGGGGGCGGCCTACGAGCAGTACTTC
CAMSERGAAYEQYF
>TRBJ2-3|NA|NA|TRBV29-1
TGCAGCGCCAGGGTCGATACGCAGTATTTT
CSARVDTQYF
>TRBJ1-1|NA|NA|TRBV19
TGTGCCAGTAGTCACCGGGACGCCGCGAACACTGAAGCTTTCTTT
CASSHRDAANTEAFF
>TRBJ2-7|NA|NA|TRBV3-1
TGTGCCAGCAGCCAGGCGGGACTTCCTAGCTCCTACGAGCAGTACTTC
CASSQAGLPSSYEQYF
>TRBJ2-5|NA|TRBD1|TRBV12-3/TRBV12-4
TGTGCCAGCAGACCCGGGACAGGGGTTCGGGAGACCCAGTACTTC
CASRPGTGVRETQYF
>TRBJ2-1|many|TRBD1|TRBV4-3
TGCGCCAGCAGCCTTTCGACAGGGGGCTACAATGAGCAGTTCTTC
CASSLSTGGYNEQFF
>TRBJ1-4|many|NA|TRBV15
TGTGCCACCAGCAGAGATAAGGGGAATAATGAAAAACTGTTTTTT
CATSRDKGNNEKLFF
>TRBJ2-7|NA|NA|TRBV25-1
TGTGCCAGCAGGAACCCCATAACCTACGAGCAGTACTTC
CASRNPITYEQYF
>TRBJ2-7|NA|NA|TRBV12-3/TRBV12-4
TGTGCCAGCAGTTCAAGACTAGTTTACGAGCAGTACTTC
CASSSRLVYEQYF
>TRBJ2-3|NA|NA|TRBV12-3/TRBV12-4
TGTGCCAGCAGTTCCAGGGTGGGGACAGATACGCAGTATTTT
CASSSRVGTDTQYF
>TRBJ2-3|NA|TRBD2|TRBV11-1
TGTGCCAGCAGCTTTCGGGGGGGCCAAGGCACAGATACGCAGTATTTT
CASSFRGGQGTDTQYF
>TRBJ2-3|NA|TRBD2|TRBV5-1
TGCGCCAGCAGCGGGGGACTAGCGGGGAACACAGATACGCAGTATTTT
CASSGGLAGNTDTQYF
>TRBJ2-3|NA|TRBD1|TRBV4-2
TGTGCCAGCAGCCAAGATCCTTGGTTCCGGGACAGGGTTACAGATACGCAGTATTTT
CASSQDPWFRDRVTDTQYF
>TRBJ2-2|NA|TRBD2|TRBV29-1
TGCAGCGTCCAAACTAGCGGGGGGCCCGGAGGGGAGCTGTTTTTT
CSVQTSGGPGGELFF
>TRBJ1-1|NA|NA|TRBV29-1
TGCAGCGTTGTAACCTTGGGAACTGGAGCTTTCTTT
CSVVTLGTGAFF
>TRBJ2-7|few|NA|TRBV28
TGTGCCAGCAAAGGGCCCCCCTACGAGCAGTACTTC
CASKGPPYEQYF
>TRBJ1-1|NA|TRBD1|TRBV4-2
TGTGCCAGCAGCCAAGGGGACAGGGAACAGGGAGCTTTCTTT
CASSQGDREQGAFF
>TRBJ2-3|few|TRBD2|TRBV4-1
TGCGCCAGCAGCCACCGCTCCCTAGCGGGGGGTCCGAGCACAGATACGCAGTATTTT
CASSHRSLAGGPSTDTQYF
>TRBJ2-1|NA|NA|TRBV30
TGTGCCTGGAGTGTACAATCGGGGGTCAATGAGCAGTTCTTC
CAWSVQSGVNEQFF
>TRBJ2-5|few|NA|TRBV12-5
TGTGCTAGTGGTTTGACAGGGACGACAGAGACCCAGTACTTC
CASGLTGTTETQYF
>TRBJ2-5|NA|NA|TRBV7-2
TGTGCCAGCAGCTTAGGGGGTTTATCGGGGACCCAGTACTTC
CASSLGGLSGTQYF
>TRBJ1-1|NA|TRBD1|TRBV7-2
TGTGCCAGCAACCCGGGACAGAGGAACACTGAAGCTTTCTTT
CASNPGQRNTEAFF
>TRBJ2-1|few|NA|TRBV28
TGTGCCAGCAGTCCCAAACTGAGCTCCTACAATGAGCAGTTCTTC
CASSPKLSSYNEQFF
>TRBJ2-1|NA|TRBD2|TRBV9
TGTGCCAGCAGCTCAGTCTCGGGGGGGTCCCCCAATGAGCAGTTCTTC
CASSSVSGGSPNEQFF
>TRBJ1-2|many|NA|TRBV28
TGTGCCAGCAGTTTACAGGAAGGGAACTATGGCTACACCTTC
CASSLQEGNYGYTF
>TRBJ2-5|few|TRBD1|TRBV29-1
TGCAGCTCAAGGACAGGGGGGATGGAGCAGTACTTC
CSSRTGGMEQYF
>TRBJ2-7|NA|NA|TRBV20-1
TGCAGTGCTCAGAGGGGGACAAGCTCCTACGAGCAGTACTTC
CSAQRGTSSYEQYF
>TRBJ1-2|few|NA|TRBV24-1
TGTGCCACCAGTTCGAACAGAGCTAACTATGGCTACACCTTC
CATSSNRANYGYTF
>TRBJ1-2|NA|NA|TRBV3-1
TGTGCCAGCAGCCAAGAAGGTCGGGCAAGAAACTATGGCTACACCTTC
CASSQEGRARNYGYTF
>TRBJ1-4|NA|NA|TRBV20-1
TGCAGTGCTAGACCAACAGCTCCCTGGGGTGAAAAACTGTTTTTT
CSARPTAPWGEKLFF
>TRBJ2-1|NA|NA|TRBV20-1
TGCAGTGCTAGTGCCGGGACTCCGAACCACAATGAGCAGTTCTTC
CSASAGTPNHNEQFF